This entry lists 9 T cell receptor beta chains sequenced from one sample in a study of molecular identifiers for immune sequencing clone quantification. MiXCR, run by TCRdb on the PCR reads, gives a single entry per CDR3 protein. The sample has about 86,000 distinct CDR3 sequences; 20% to 25% are singletons. Sequencing used naive CD8+ T cells from blood, with Jurkat cell RNA spiked in. Subset here: FACS-sorted CD8+CD4-CCR7+CD45RA+ naive T cells. These TCRs come from a human donor in good health. Some libraries in this study had Jurkat cell RNA spiked in.

On this clonotype itself: Possible read error: a much larger clone is one base away. The V call is TRBV2, the J call TRBJ1-1; no clear D. There are 13 residues in the CDR3. CDR1 and CDR2 (germline): SNHLY, FYNNEI. CDR3 amino acids: CASSEGVGTAAFF. The CDR3 DNA follows: TGTGCCAGCAGTGAAGGGGTTGGCACTGCAGCTTTCTTT.

In this sample, this clonotype turned up many times. The chain is built from TRBV14 and TRBJ2-7; no firm D call. Germline V CDR1 and CDR2: SGHDN, FVKESK. V dropped 3 bases and J dropped 4 bases, with 10 bases sitting between them. The CDR3 length is 13 residues. The CDR3 is CASSHQYRYEQYF. In DNA form, the CDR3 reads TGTGCCAGCAGCCACCAATATCGGTACGAGCAGTACTTC.

In regard to this clonotype: A much more abundant neighbour one base away suggests this may be a read error. This sequence joins TRBV5-6 and TRBJ1-1, with 9 bases matching TRBD1. The CDR3 is 13 amino acids. Germline V gene lookup returns CDR1 SGHDT and CDR2 YYEEEE. As DNA, the CDR3 is TGTTCCAGCAGCAGGACAGGGGCGTCTGAAGCTTTCTTT. Translation gives CSSSRTGASEAFF.

This clonotype was observed many times. The chain couples TRBV4-3 to TRBJ1-1, with 7 bases that match TRBD1. From germline, CDR1 is LGHNA and CDR2 YSLEER. After removal of 4 bases from V and 4 bases from J, the junction contained 3 bases not matched to a gene. This CDR3 comprises 13 residues. The CDR3 DNA reads as TGCGCCAGCAGCCCCAACAGGGGCACTGAAGCTTTCTTT. Protein sequence: CASSPNRGTEAFF.

Worth noting for this clonotype: A read error may produce the germline difference seen at one junction end. The chain recombines TRBV3-1 with TRBJ2-7, with 7 bases matching TRBD2. The germline gives CDR1 LGHDT, CDR2 YNNKEL (reference sequence). The CDR3 loop spans 16 amino acids. Here the CDR3 reads CANSQEKGGSSYEQYF. The CDR3 nucleotides are TGTGCCAACAGCCAAGAAAAGGGAGGGTCCTCCTACGAGCAGTACTTC.

This clonotype appeared a few times. This rearrangement joins TRBV27 to TRBJ2-6; no reliable D call. The ends were cut back, 3 bases at V and 1 base at J, with 7 bases in the middle. The CDR3 length is 15 residues. Germline CDR1 and CDR2: MNHEY and SMNVEV (reference sequence). CDR3 in DNA: TGTGCCAGCAGTTTTAAAGGATCTGGGGCCAACGTCCTGACTTTC. This gives the protein CASSFKGSGANVLTF.

This clonotype was detected ten times or more. Likely a read error: the CDR3 ends without its conserved phenylalanine or tryptophan. It is unclear where the CDR3 begins or ends on the DNA, so no DNA is shown, and the CDR3 is as TCRdb lists it. The chain uses TRBV12-3 or TRBV12-4 and TRBJ2-1; the table's TRBD1 call for D was not verified on the DNA. The CDR3 region is 12 residues in length, termini included. CDR3 region: CASSLLGAPAIS.

In its sample, this clonotype was seen many times. V gene TRBV10-3 combines with J gene TRBJ2-1; D not resolved. This CDR3 has 11 residues. Germline CDR1 ENHRY, CDR2 SYGVKD. V lost 4 bases to trimming and J lost 9 bases, with 7 bases between them. CDR3 sequence reads: CAISGSGEQFF. The CDR3 nucleotides are TGTGCCATCAGTGGTTCTGGTGAGCAGTTCTTC.

This clonotype was picked up many times. The chain combines TRBV29-1 with TRBJ1-5, with D possibly TRBD1 on 6 matching bases. The V and J ends lost 3 bases and 4 bases respectively, with 13 bases between them. Germline V gene sequence: CDR1 SQVTM, CDR2 ANQGSEA. This CDR3 contains 14 residues. DNA of the CDR3: TGCAGCGTTGATTCAGGGGAAGGTAATCAGCCCCAGCATTTT. Translated: CSVDSGEGNQPQHF.